A selection of T cell receptor beta chains follows, all from one sample in a study of blood T cells in healthy people across ages. TCRdb reprocessed the 5' RACE reads via MiXCR and lists one record per CDR3 protein. The repertoire holds approximately 850,000 distinct CDR3 sequences, with under 45% as singletons. The specimen was blood. Receptors were obtained from a man aged 55 to 69 in good health. CDR3s include the opening cysteine and the closing phenylalanine or tryptophan. Each record gives: D gene, J gene, clone size, V gene, CDR3 length, CDR3 DNA, CDR3 protein. A D gene is named only where the DNA matches it firmly. The size entry is marked missing in some rows and otherwise reads once, few, many or a size class.

TRBD2 | TRBJ2-3 | . | TRBV5-1 | 14 | TGCGCCAGCAGCTCAGCGGGGCCCCCGGATACGCAGTATTTT | CASSSAGPPDTQYF
TRBD1 | TRBJ1-5 | few | TRBV29-1 | 14 | TGCAGCGTGGGCGACAGAGGGGGCGATCAGCCCCAGCATTTT | CSVGDRGGDQPQHF
TRBD2 | TRBJ2-7 | few | TRBV3-1 | 15 | TGTGCCAGCAGCCAAATCCGGGGAGGGATGGGCGAGCAGTACTTC | CASSQIRGGMGEQYF
TRBD2 | TRBJ2-5 | few | TRBV7-2 | 17 | TGTGCCAGCAGCTCTGGGGCTAGCGGGGGTACTGGGGAGACCCAGTACTTC | CASSSGASGGTGETQYF
. | TRBJ2-7 | . | TRBV4-1 | 14 | TGCGCCAGCAGCCGGGGCGGGGACCCCTACGAGCAGTACTTC | CASSRGGDPYEQYF
TRBD2 | TRBJ2-3 | few | TRBV3-1 | 16 | TGTGCCAGCAGCCGAATAGTAGCGGGTTTAACAGATACGCAGTATTTT | CASSRIVAGLTDTQYF
TRBD1 | TRBJ1-2 | few | TRBV6-2/TRBV6-3 | 14 | TGTGCCAGCAGTTCGGACAGGGGCCGTTATGGCTACACCTTC | CASSSDRGRYGYTF
. | TRBJ1-6 | . | TRBV7-6 | 16 | TGTGCCAGCAGCTTAGGGGCGGCAGGGGCCAATTCACCCCTCCACTTT | CASSLGAAGANSPLHF
. | TRBJ2-7 | . | TRBV25-1 | 14 | TGTGCCAGCAGTGAATACAGTCTCTCCTACGAGCAGTACTTC | CASSEYSLSYEQYF
. | TRBJ1-4 | . | TRBV27 | 14 | TGTGCCAGCAGTCCCGGGGCCTATAATGAAAAACTGTTTTTT | CASSPGAYNEKLFF
. | TRBJ1-2 | . | TRBV6-5 | 14 | TGTGCCAGCAGTTATTACAGGGCCAACTATGGCTACACCTTC | CASSYYRANYGYTF
. | TRBJ1-5 | few | TRBV2 | 14 | TGTGCCAGCAGTGGGCCGGGTAGCAATCAGCCCCAGCATTTT | CASSGPGSNQPQHF
. | TRBJ1-6 | . | TRBV10-3 | 15 | TGTGCCATCAGTGAGTCGCTGGGAATTAATTCACCCCTCCACTTT | CAISESLGINSPLHF
. | TRBJ2-3 | . | TRBV25-1 | 14 | TGTGCCAGCAGGTCCCGCACTAGCACAGATACGCAGTATTTT | CASRSRTSTDTQYF
TRBD1 | TRBJ1-1 | . | TRBV4-3 | 15 | TGCGCCAGCAGCCAGGGACAGGGGGCAGGAACTGAAGCTTTCTTT | CASSQGQGAGTEAFF
TRBD2 | TRBJ2-1 | many | TRBV5-1 | 15 | TGCGCCAGCAGCAGACTAGCGGGGGAGTACAATGAGCAGTTCTTC | CASSRLAGEYNEQFF
. | TRBJ2-4 | many | TRBV12-3/TRBV12-4 | 13 | TGTGCCAGCAGTGACCATGCCAAAAACATTCAGTACTTC | CASSDHAKNIQYF
. | TRBJ2-1 | . | TRBV6-2/TRBV6-3 | 13 | TGTGCCAGCAGTGACTCTAGGGGCAATGAGCAGTTCTTC | CASSDSRGNEQFF
. | TRBJ1-5 | few | TRBV24-1 | 13 | TGTGCCACCAGTTTAGGCCCCGGTGGACCCCAGCATTTT | CATSLGPGGPQHF
TRBD2 | TRBJ2-7 | many | TRBV12-3/TRBV12-4 | 19 | TGTGCCAGCAGTCCATCCGGGACTAGCGGGGGGCACTACTCCTACGAGCAGTACTTC | CASSPSGTSGGHYSYEQYF
. | TRBJ2-7 | . | TRBV30 | 14 | TGTGCCTGGAGTGGGCAAGGACTCTGGCGCGAGCAGTACTTC | CAWSGQGLWREQYF
TRBD2 | TRBJ2-7 | few | TRBV20-1 | 14 | TGCAGTGCTGAACCTACTAGCGGGGGGAACGAGCAGTACTTC | CSAEPTSGGNEQYF
. | TRBJ1-6 | . | TRBV6-2/TRBV6-3 | 17 | TGTGCCAGCAGTCCCCCCTCGATGGGGGCGCCGGATTCACCCTTCCACTTT | CASSPPSMGAPDSPFHF
TRBD2 | TRBJ2-3 | . | TRBV7-8 | 20 | TGTGCCAGCAGCCCAAGCACCCTAGCGGGGGGTCTCGGACTCCCCGGTACGCAGTATTTT | CASSPSTLAGGLGLPGTQYF
TRBD1 | TRBJ2-4 | . | TRBV7-9 | 18 | TGTGCCAGCAGCTTCGTAGGTACAGGGGGTATGGCCAAAAACATTCAGTACTTC | CASSFVGTGGMAKNIQYF
TRBD2 | TRBJ2-3 | few | TRBV4-3 | 16 | TGCGCCAGCAGCCAAGTCAGCGGGGGCGGAGAAGATACGCAGTATTTT | CASSQVSGGGEDTQYF
. | TRBJ2-6 | . | TRBV7-9 | 16 | TGTGCCAGCAGCTTCTCCACCTACTCTGGGGCCAACGTCCTGACTTTC | CASSFSTYSGANVLTF
TRBD2 | TRBJ2-3 | . | TRBV12-3/TRBV12-4 | 16 | TGTGCCAGCAGTCCGACGACTAGCGCAAGCACAGATACGCAGTATTTT | CASSPTTSASTDTQYF
. | TRBJ2-7 | few | TRBV27 | 15 | TGTGCCAGCAGTTTTATCGGGCAGGGTGGCAACGAGCAGTACTTC | CASSFIGQGGNEQYF
. | TRBJ2-1 | . | TRBV29-1 | 10 | TGCAGTGCCTGGGACCGTGAGCAGTTCTTC | CSAWDREQFF
TRBD1 | TRBJ1-6 | once | TRBV10-2 | 15 | TGCGCCAGCAGGAGCCGGGACAGTAATAATTCACCCCTCCACTTT | CASRSRDSNNSPLHF
. | TRBJ2-7 | . | TRBV20-1 | 14 | TGCAGTGCTAGGATTCCGGGATACACCTACGAGCAGTACTTC | CSARIPGYTYEQYF
TRBD1 | TRBJ1-1 | . | TRBV12-3/TRBV12-4 | 14 | TGTGCCAGCAGCCAGGGACAGGGCCCCAGGGAAGCTTTCTTT | CASSQGQGPREAFF
TRBD1 | TRBJ2-5 | . | TRBV11-3 | 15 | TGTGCCAGCAGCACCCGGGACAGTTATGAGGAGACCCAGTACTTC | CASSTRDSYEETQYF
. | TRBJ2-3 | . | TRBV10-3 | 15 | TGTGCCATCAGTGAGTCGGGGGTAGCGCCAGATACGCAGTATTTT | CAISESGVAPDTQYF
. | TRBJ2-6 | . | TRBV2 | 17 | TGTGCCAGCAGTGAACGGCGGATTAACTCTGGGGCCAACGTCCTGACTTTC | CASSERRINSGANVLTF
. | TRBJ2-3 | . | TRBV30 | 12 | TGTGCCTGGAGACTAGTTCTTGATACGCAGTATTTT | CAWRLVLDTQYF
. | TRBJ1-4 | . | TRBV5-1 | 14 | TGCGCCAGCAGCCGAGGACCGATACCAGAAAAACTGTTTTTT | CASSRGPIPEKLFF
. | TRBJ2-2 | . | TRBV3-1 | 15 | TGTGCCAGCAGCCATTGGGACCGGGGCACCGGGGAGCTGTTTTTT | CASSHWDRGTGELFF
. | TRBJ2-3 | . | TRBV29-1 | 15 | TGCAGCGTTGACGGCTCCATTAGCGTGGCAGATACGCAGTATTTT | CSVDGSISVADTQYF
. | TRBJ1-1 | . | TRBV3-1 | 13 | TGTGCCAGCAACCACACATTCAACACTGAAGCTTTCTTT | CASNHTFNTEAFF
TRBD1 | TRBJ2-3 | few | TRBV20-1 | 14 | TGCGGCCCGAGGGGGCTATCTAGCACAGATACGCAGTATTTT | CGPRGLSSTDTQYF
. | TRBJ1-5 | . | TRBV27 | 13 | TGTGCCAGCAGCATAGGGGCAAGATGGCCCCAGCATTTT | CASSIGARWPQHF
. | TRBJ2-7 | . | TRBV5-1 | 13 | TGCGCCAGCAGCTTGACCAGTCCCTACGAGCAGTACTTC | CASSLTSPYEQYF
. | TRBJ1-5 | once | TRBV25-1 | 14 | TGTGCCAGCAGTGATATCCAGGAGGATCAGCCCCAGCATTTT | CASSDIQEDQPQHF
TRBD1 | TRBJ2-2 | . | TRBV25-1 | 15 | TGTGCCAGCAGTGAGCGGGCAGGGGGCTTCGGGGAGCTGTTTTTT | CASSERAGGFGELFF
. | TRBJ2-7 | many | TRBV29-1 | 13 | TGCAGCACCCGACAGGAGCAGACCGCCGAGCAGTACTTC | CSTRQEQTAEQYF
TRBD1 | TRBJ1-2 | few | TRBV20-1 | 15 | TGCAGTGCTAGCTCAAATAACAGGGGGCATAGGGGCTACACCTTC | CSASSNNRGHRGYTF
. | TRBJ2-1 | few | TRBV20-1 | 16 | TGCAGTGCTAGAGTTTTCTTAGGGGCCCGTGACAATGAGCAGTTCTTC | CSARVFLGARDNEQFF
TRBD1 | TRBJ2-1 | . | TRBV12-3/TRBV12-4 | 14 | TGTGCCAGCAGTCGGGGACAGGGGCACAATGAGCAGTTCTTC | CASSRGQGHNEQFF
. | TRBJ2-1 | few | TRBV21-1 | 17 | TGTGCCAGCAGCAAAGCTGGTACTAGCTTATCCTACAATGAGCAGTTCTTC | CASSKAGTSLSYNEQFF
. | TRBJ1-5 | few | TRBV6-2/TRBV6-3 | 13 | TGTGCCAGCAGTTACGATTGGGATCAGCCCCAGCATTTT | CASSYDWDQPQHF
. | TRBJ2-1 | . | TRBV20-1 | 14 | TGCAGTGCTAGAGATCTCCGACAGAACAATGAGCAGTTCTTC | CSARDLRQNNEQFF
. | TRBJ2-7 | many | TRBV29-1 | 14 | TGCAGCGTTGAAGGTGGGGGAGGCTCCTACGAGCAGTACTTC | CSVEGGGGSYEQYF
. | TRBJ2-5 | few | TRBV12-3/TRBV12-4 | 14 | TGTGCCAGGGAGATTCAAGGGACGGAGGAGACCCAGTACTTC | CAREIQGTEETQYF
. | TRBJ1-4 | few | TRBV4-3 | 16 | TGCGCCAGCAGCCAGGGGAGGTCAGGTCCAAATGAAAAACTGTTTTTT | CASSQGRSGPNEKLFF
TRBD2 | TRBJ2-1 | . | TRBV3-1 | 16 | TGTGCCAGCAGCCAAGAAATGACTAGCGGGGGTAATGAGCAGTTCTTC | CASSQEMTSGGNEQFF
. | TRBJ1-1 | . | TRBV6-2/TRBV6-3 | 13 | TGTGCCAGCATTGACACTCGAGGCACTGAAGCTTTCTTT | CASIDTRGTEAFF
. | TRBJ1-2 | . | TRBV7-9 | 12 | TGTGCCAGCAGCGAACAGGGAAGTGGCTACACCTTC | CASSEQGSGYTF